This T cell receptor (beta chain) is from a study of brain T cells in children with intractable seizures. This CDR3 contains 15 residues. Germline-derived CDR1 and CDR2 are MNHEY and SVGAGI. V lost 10 bases and J lost 5, with 21 bases in between. TCRdb keeps only in-frame clones here, not all; method: immunoSEQ multiplex PCR. The data contain about 340,000 clones, roughly 92% of them singletons. Time point indicated: blood from clinic visit 5 months post-surgery; TSC patient then seizure free. This clone was detected only a few times. The sequences come from peripheral blood, collected approximately 5 months after surgery. The clonotype comes from a boy under two years old with tuberous sclerosis and intractable seizures. The genes are TRBV6-5 and TRBJ1-5; TRBD1 might be the D (5 bases). Here the CDR3 reads CAIPSTGVYHQPQHF. The DNA for the CDR3 is TGTGCCATCCCGTCTACGGGGGTTTATCATCAGCCCCAGCATTTT.